Each of the 7 T cell receptor beta chains below was sequenced from the same sample in a study of blood T cell repertoires in COVID-19. Clones were sequenced by immunoSEQ multiplex PCR, and TCRdb holds only the in-frame ones, with some missing. The sample yields approximately 77,000 clones, approximately 88% seen once. Sample: peripheral blood. The receptors were sampled from an elderly woman with acute or convalescent COVID-19.

The chain recombines TRBV6-5 with TRBJ2-1; 13 nucleotides align to TRBD2. Trimming removed 7 bases from V and 6 bases from J; junction bases left unmatched: 3. The CDR3 is 14 amino acids. Germline values: CDR1 MNHEY, CDR2 SVGAGI. The CDR3 DNA follows: TGTGCCAGCATACTAGCGGGAGGGCCCAATGAGCAGTTCTTC. It is translated as CASILAGGPNEQFF.

The V gene is TRBV6-5, the J gene TRBJ2-2, with D tentatively TRBD1 (6 bases). Germline-derived CDR1 and CDR2 are MNHEY and SVGAGI. V gave up 8 bases and J gave up 3 bases, with 16 bases separating them. The CDR3 length is 15 residues. CDR3 DNA sequence: TGTGCCAGCCTTCGAGACAGGACGGACACCGGGGAGCTGTTTTTT. Its translation is CASLRDRTDTGELFF.

The chain is built from TRBV6-2 or TRBV6-3 and TRBJ2-7; perhaps TRBD1 as D (5 bases). The germline V gene encodes CDR1 MNHEY and CDR2 SVGEGT. CDR3 length: 17 amino acids. Trimming took 5 bases from V and 2 from J, leaving 22 bases between them. CDR3 bases: TGTGCCAGCAGTAACTTAGGGATCAGGGTCGGAACCTACGAGCAGTACTTC. Protein: CASSNLGIRVGTYEQYF.

The chain recombines TRBV7-2 with TRBJ1-1; 10 bases align to TRBD1. This CDR3 spans 16 amino acids. Germline CDR1 SGHTA, CDR2 FQGNSA. Trimming cost V 2 bases and J 10 bases; bases outside gene matches: 13. The CDR3 region is CASSLFGGTGEVRAFF. The DNA for the CDR3 is TGTGCCAGCAGCTTATTCGGTGGGACAGGGGAGGTTCGAGCTTTCTTT.

The CDR3 bases are TGTGCCAGCAGTCGCGGCGGGGGGGCCGAGAAGACCCAGTACTTC. Protein product: CASSRGGGAEKTQYF. The rearrangement uses TRBV2 and TRBJ2-5; 9 bases fit TRBD2. Germline-derived CDR1 and CDR2 are SNHLY and FYNNEI. CDR3 length equals 15 residues. V was clipped by 5 bases and J by 6 bases; unmatched bases: 10.

This chain links TRBV5-1 with TRBJ1-2; 10 bases match TRBD1. The germline V gene encodes CDR1 SGHRS and CDR2 YFSETQ. The CDR3 extends over 16 amino acids. V shed 4 bases and J 0 bases; nucleotides not matched to a gene: 6. The CDR3 coding sequence is TGCGCCAGCAGCCGGGACAGGGGACGCACTAACTATGGCTACACCTTC. This gives the protein CASSRDRGRTNYGYTF.

This clone has a handful of counts. This chain links TRBV9 with TRBJ2-3; the match to TRBD2 covers 10 bases. CDR1 is SGDLS and CDR2 is YYNGEE in the germline V gene. The CDR3 consists of 16 residues. V was pared by 4 bases and J by 1 base, with 6 bases of the junction left unmatched. The CDR3 sequence: CASSPRAGGGTDTQYF. CDR3 sequence (DNA): TGTGCCAGCAGCCCCCGAGCGGGAGGGGGCACAGATACGCAGTATTTT.